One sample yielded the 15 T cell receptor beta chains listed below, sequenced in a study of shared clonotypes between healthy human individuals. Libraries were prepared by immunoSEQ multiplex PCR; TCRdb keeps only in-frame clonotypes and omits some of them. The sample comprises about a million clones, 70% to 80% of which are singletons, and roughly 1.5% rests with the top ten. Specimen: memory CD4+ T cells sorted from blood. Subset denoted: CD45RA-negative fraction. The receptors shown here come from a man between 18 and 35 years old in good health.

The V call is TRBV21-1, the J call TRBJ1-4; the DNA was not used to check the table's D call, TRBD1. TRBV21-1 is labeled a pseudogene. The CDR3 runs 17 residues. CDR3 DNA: TGTGCCAGCATCCCAAAGGGGGACAGGGAAGGATATGAAAAACTGTTTTTT. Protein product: CASIPKGDREGYEKLFF.

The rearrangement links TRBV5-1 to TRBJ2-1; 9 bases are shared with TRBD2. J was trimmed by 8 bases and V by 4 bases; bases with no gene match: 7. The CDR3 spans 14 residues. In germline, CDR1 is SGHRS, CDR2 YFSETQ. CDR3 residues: CASSPLAGVDEQFF. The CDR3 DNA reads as TGCGCCAGCAGCCCTTTAGCGGGAGTGGATGAGCAGTTCTTC. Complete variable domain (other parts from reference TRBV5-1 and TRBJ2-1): KAGVTQTPRYLIKTRGQQVTLSCSPISGHRSVSWYQQTPGQGLQFLFEYFSETQRNKGNFPGRFSGRQFSNSRSEMNVSTLELGDSALYLCASSPLAGVDEQFFGPGTRLTVL.

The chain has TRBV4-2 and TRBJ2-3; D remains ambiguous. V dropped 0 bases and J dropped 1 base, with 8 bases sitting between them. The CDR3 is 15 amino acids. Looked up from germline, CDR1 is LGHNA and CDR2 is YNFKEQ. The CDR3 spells CASSQDLIGTDTQYF. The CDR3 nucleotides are TGTGCCAGCAGCCAAGATTTGATAGGCACAGATACGCAGTATTTT.

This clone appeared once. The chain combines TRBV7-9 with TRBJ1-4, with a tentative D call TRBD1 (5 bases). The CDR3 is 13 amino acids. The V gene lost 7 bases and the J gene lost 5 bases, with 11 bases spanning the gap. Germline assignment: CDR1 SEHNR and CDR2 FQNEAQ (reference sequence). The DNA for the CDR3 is TGTGCCAGCAACGGGGGGATAAATGAAAAACTGTTTTTT. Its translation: CASNGGINEKLFF.

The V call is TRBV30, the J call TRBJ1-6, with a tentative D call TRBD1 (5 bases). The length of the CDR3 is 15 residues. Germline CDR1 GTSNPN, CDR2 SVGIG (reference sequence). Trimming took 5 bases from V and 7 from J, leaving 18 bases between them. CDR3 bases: TGTGCCTGGGGGACCGGGACCGGGCAGAATTCACCCCTCCACTTT. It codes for CAWGTGTGQNSPLHF.

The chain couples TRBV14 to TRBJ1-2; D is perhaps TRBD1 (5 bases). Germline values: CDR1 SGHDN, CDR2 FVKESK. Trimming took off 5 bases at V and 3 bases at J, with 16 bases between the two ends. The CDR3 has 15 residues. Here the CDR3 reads CASSVTWDGDYGYTF. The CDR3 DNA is TGTGCCAGCAGCGTAACGTGGGACGGAGACTATGGCTACACCTTC.

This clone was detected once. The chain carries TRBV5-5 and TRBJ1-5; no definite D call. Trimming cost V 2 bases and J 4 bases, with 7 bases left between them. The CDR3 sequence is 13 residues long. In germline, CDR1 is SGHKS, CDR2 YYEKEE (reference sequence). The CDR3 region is CASSFLVNQPQHF. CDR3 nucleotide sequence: TGTGCCAGCAGCTTTCTAGTTAATCAGCCCCAGCATTTT.

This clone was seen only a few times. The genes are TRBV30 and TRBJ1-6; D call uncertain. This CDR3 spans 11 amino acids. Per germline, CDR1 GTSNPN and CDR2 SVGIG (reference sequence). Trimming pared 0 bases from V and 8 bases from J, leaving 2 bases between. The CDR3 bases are TGTGCCTGGAGTGTTGATTCACCCCTCCACTTT. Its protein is CAWSVDSPLHF. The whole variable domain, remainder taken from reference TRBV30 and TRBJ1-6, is SQTIHQWPATLVQPVGSPLSLECTVEGTSNPNLYWYRQAAGRGLQLLFYSVGIGQISSEVPQNLSASRPQDRQFILSSKKLLLSDSGFYLCAWSVDSPLHFGNGTRLTVT.

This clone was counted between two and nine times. Here the CDR3 DNA reads TGCGCCAGCAGCTTGAGCGGGACTGAGCAGTTCTTC. This gives the protein CASSLSGTEQFF. The chain combines TRBV5-1 with TRBJ2-1; 7 bases are a match to TRBD2. After removal of 1 base from V and 9 bases from J, the junction contained 1 base not matched to a gene. The CDR3 covers 12 residues. Germline values: CDR1 SGHRS, CDR2 YFSETQ.

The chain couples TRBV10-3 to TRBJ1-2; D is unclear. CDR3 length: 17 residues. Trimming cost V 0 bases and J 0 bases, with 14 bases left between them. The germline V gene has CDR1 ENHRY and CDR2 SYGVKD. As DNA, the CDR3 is TGTGCCATCAGTGAGTCTTCTCGTCAACTAGCTAACTATGGCTACACCTTC. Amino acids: CAISESSRQLANYGYTF.

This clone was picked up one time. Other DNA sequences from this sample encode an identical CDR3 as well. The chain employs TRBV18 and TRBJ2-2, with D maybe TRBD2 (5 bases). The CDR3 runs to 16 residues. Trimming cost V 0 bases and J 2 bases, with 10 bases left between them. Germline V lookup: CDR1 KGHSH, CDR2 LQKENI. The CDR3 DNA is TGTGCCAGCTCACCACCTACCGGGATCAACACCGGGGAGCTGTTTTTT. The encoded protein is CASSPPTGINTGELFF.

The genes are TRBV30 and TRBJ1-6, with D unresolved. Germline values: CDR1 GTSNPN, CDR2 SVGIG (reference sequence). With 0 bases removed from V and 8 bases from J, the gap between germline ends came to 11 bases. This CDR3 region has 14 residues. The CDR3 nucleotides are TGTGCCTGGAGTGTTGACCTGGAGGATTCACCCCTCCACTTT. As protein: CAWSVDLEDSPLHF.

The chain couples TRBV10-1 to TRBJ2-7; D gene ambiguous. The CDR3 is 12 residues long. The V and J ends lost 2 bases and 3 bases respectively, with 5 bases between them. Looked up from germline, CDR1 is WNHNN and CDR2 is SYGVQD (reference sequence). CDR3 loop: CASSETNYEQYF. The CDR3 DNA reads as TGCGCCAGCAGTGAGACGAACTACGAGCAGTACTTC.

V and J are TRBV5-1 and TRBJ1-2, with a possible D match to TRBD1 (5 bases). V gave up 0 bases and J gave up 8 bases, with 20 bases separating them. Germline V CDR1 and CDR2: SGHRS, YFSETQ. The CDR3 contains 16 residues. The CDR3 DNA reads TGCGCCAGCAGCTTGGACGGACAAATCCTCTCTATGGGCTACACCTTC. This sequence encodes CASSLDGQILSMGYTF.

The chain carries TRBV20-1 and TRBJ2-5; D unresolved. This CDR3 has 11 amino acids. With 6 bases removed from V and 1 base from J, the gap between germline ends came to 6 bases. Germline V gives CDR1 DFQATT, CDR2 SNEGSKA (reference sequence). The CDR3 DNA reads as TGCAGTGCGCAAATCCAAGAGACCCAGTACTTC. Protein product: CSAQIQETQYF.